This TCR beta chain was identified during a study of blood T cell repertoires in COVID-19. Study summary: The origin of the acute and convalescent COVID-19 samples was the United States, Italy and Spain. The cDNA or gDNA used as material had been derived from T cells, B-cell-depleted T cells, or PBMCs.

This CDR3 is 15 amino acids long. From germline, CDR1 is SGDLS and CDR2 YYNGEE. V lost 2 bases to trimming and J lost 0 bases, with 6 bases between them. In the original analysis: Using reference gene primer amplification, nucleated cell counts were estimated. The assay was immunoSEQ multiplex PCR, and TCRdb's table has in-frame clones only and misses some. The DNA gave D and trimming, while V, J and clone size come from that table. The sample includes 93,000 or so clones, more than 80% of them seen just once. This clonotype originated in a woman aged 60-75 years with acute or convalescent COVID-19. V is TRBV9 and J is TRBJ2-6; D is perhaps TRBD2 (5 bases). Sequencing input: peripheral blood. This chain's CDR3 is CASSVEGSGANVLTF. The CDR3, as DNA: TGTGCCAGCAGCGTTGAGGGCTCTGGGGCCAACGTCCTGACTTTC.